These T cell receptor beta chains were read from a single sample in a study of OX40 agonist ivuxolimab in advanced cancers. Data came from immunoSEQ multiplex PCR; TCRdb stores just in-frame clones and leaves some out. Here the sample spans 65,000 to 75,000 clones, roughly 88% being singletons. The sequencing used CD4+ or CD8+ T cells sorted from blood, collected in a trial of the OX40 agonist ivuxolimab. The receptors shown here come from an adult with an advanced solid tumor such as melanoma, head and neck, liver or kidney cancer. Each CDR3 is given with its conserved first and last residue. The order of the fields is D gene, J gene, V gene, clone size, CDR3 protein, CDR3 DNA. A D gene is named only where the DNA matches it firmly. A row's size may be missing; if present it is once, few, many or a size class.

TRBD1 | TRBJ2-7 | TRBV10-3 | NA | CAISAGTGIHEQYF | TGTGCCATCAGTGCGGGGACAGGGATTCACGAGCAGTACTTC
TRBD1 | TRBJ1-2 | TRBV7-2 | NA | CASSNRGFYGYTF | TGTGCCAGCAGTAACAGGGGATTCTATGGCTACACCTTC
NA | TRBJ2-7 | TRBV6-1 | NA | CASSGGSGRSYEQYF | TGTGCCAGCAGTGGAGGAAGTGGTCGGTCCTACGAGCAGTACTTC
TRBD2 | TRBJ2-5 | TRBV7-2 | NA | CASSWGLAGETQYF | TGTGCCAGCAGCTGGGGACTAGCAGGAGAGACCCAGTACTTC
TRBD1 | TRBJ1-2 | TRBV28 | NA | CASGITRQGGGRGYTF | TGTGCCAGCGGGATTACCAGACAGGGGGGTGGCAGAGGCTACACCTTC
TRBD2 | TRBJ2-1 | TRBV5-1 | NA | CASSLGGLSGSLRNEQFF | TGCGCCAGCAGCTTGGGTGGACTTAGCGGGAGCCTCAGAAATGAGCAGTTCTTC
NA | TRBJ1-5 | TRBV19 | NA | CASKVSVTSQPQHF | TGTGCCAGTAAAGTGTCAGTGACAAGTCAGCCCCAGCATTTT
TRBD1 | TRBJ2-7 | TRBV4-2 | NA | CASGTTGTDEQYF | TGTGCCAGCGGGACGACAGGGACCGACGAGCAGTACTTC
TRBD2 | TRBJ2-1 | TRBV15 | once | CATSRDRTSGTNEQFF | TGTGCCACCAGCAGAGACCGGACTAGCGGAACTAATGAGCAGTTCTTC
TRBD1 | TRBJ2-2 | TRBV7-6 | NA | CASSLGGTGNTGELFF | TGTGCCAGCAGCTTAGGTGGGACAGGGAACACCGGGGAGCTGTTTTTT
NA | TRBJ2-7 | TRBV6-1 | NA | CASSPRTADSYEQYF | TGTGCCAGCAGTCCACGGACAGCCGACTCCTACGAGCAGTACTTC
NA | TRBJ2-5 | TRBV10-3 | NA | CAISRGDPGTQYF | TGTGCCATCAGTCGTGGGGACCCCGGGACCCAGTACTTC
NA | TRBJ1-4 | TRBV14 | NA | CASSRRGPLNEKLFF | TGTGCCAGCAGCCGAAGGGGTCCACTTAATGAAAAACTGTTTTTT
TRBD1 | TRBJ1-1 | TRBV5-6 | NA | CASSWGQLAEAFF | TGTGCCAGCAGCTGGGGACAGCTCGCTGAAGCTTTCTTT
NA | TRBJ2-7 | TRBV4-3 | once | CASSQDRQTYEQYF | TGCGCCAGCAGCCAAGATAGACAGACTTACGAGCAGTACTTC
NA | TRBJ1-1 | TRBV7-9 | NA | CASTVQAPNTEAFF | TGTGCCAGCACCGTACAGGCCCCGAACACTGAAGCTTTCTTT
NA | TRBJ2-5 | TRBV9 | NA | CASSPLPGVGETQYF | TGTGCCAGCAGCCCTCTCCCAGGGGTGGGGGAGACCCAGTACTTC
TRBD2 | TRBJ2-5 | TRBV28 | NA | CASRRLAGAETQYF | TGTGCCAGCAGGCGACTAGCGGGAGCGGAGACCCAGTACTTC
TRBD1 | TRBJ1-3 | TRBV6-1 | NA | CASSAGTGRAYSGNTIYF | TGTGCCAGCAGTGCCGGGACAGGGAGGGCCTACTCTGGAAACACCATATATTTT
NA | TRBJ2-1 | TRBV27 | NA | CASSFNRNEQFF | TGTGCCAGCAGTTTCAACCGCAATGAGCAGTTCTTC
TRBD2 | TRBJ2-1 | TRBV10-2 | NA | CASRGAGGLEQFF | TGCGCCAGCAGGGGAGCGGGAGGTCTTGAGCAGTTCTTC
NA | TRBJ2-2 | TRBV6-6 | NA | CASSYRTSNTGELFF | TGTGCCAGCAGTTACCGGACATCGAACACCGGGGAGCTGTTTTTT
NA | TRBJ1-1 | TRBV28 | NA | CASSLAKQGNTEAFF | TGTGCCAGCAGTTTAGCAAAACAGGGGAACACTGAAGCTTTCTTT